The 21 T cell receptor beta chains listed next were all sequenced from one sample in a study of OX40 agonist ivuxolimab in advanced cancers. The protocol was immunoSEQ multiplex PCR, while the TCRdb copy is restricted to in-frame clones and leaves out a portion. The sample has 65,000 to 95,000 clones, roughly 90% seen once; the top ten hold about a tenth. The material was CD4+ or CD8+ T cells sorted from blood, obtained in a trial of the OX40 agonist ivuxolimab. These TCRs come from an adult with an advanced solid tumor such as melanoma, head and neck, liver or kidney cancer.

The count of this clone is one. The chain is built from TRBV7-6 and TRBJ1-6; 7 bases fit TRBD1. The CDR3 spans 16 residues. The V gene's germline CDR1 is SGHVS and CDR2 FNYEAQ. V shed 1 base and J 7 bases; nucleotides not matched to a gene: 7. In nucleotides, the CDR3 is TGTGCCAGCAGCTTAGGGGGGGGACAGTTAAATTCACCCCTCCACTTT. This gives the protein CASSLGGGQLNSPLHF. The full variable domain, with the rest looked up from reference TRBV7-6 and TRBJ1-6, is GAGVSQSPRYKVTKRGQDVALRCDPISGHVSLYWYRQALGQGPEFLTYFNYEAQQDKSGLPNDRFSAERPEGSISTLTIQRTEQRDSAMYRCASSLGGGQLNSPLHFGNGTRLTVT.

V and J are TRBV5-1 and TRBJ2-7, with a weak D call TRBD1 (5 bases). Trimming removed 0 bases at V and 1 base at J, with 14 bases between. The V gene's germline CDR1 is SGHRS and CDR2 YFSETQ. This CDR3 comprises 16 residues. The CDR3 DNA sequence: TGCGCCAGCAGCTTGGCCATATTGGCAGGGTCCTACGAGCAGTACTTC. It is translated as CASSLAILAGSYEQYF.

This chain uses TRBV5-1 with TRBJ2-3; possible D gene TRBD2, 5 bases. CDR1 is SGHRS, CDR2 YFSETQ, per germline. This CDR3 has 15 amino acids. V was pared by 1 base and J by 0 bases, with 9 bases between. The DNA for the CDR3 is TGCGCCAGCAGCTTGTTGCGGGCTAGCACAGATACGCAGTATTTT. Translating gives CASSLLRASTDTQYF.

This chain connects TRBV18 to TRBJ1-6; the D is unclear. The CDR3 runs to 14 residues. V lost 3 bases and J lost 14, with 17 bases in between. Germline V gene lookup returns CDR1 KGHSH and CDR2 LQKENI. The CDR3 spells CASSPGFGFDALHF. In DNA form, the CDR3 reads TGTGCCAGCTCACCTGGTTTTGGATTTGACGCCCTCCACTTT.

The J gene is TRBJ2-1, the V gene TRBV5-8; D remains ambiguous. Germline CDR1 and CDR2: SGHTS and YDEGEE. The CDR3 loop spans 13 amino acids. V dropped 1 base and J dropped 2 bases, with 4 bases sitting between them. CDR3 region: CASSLIPYNEQFF. The CDR3, as DNA: TGTGCCAGCAGCTTGATCCCCTACAATGAGCAGTTCTTC.

The CDR3 sequence is CASSSLRGQQTQYF. The CDR3 DNA reads as TGTGCCAGCAGCTCGCTCCGGGGGCAGCAGACCCAGTACTTC. The chain couples TRBV5-4 to TRBJ2-5; D tentatively reads TRBD1 or TRBD2 (6 bases each). The CDR3 has 14 residues. Trimming pared 3 bases from V and 6 bases from J, leaving 15 bases between. CDR1 SGHNT and CDR2 YYREEE come from the germline V gene (reference sequence).

The rearrangement joins TRBV19 to TRBJ2-7; D call uncertain. Germline V gene lookup returns CDR1 LNHDA and CDR2 SQIVND (reference sequence). Trimming cost V 3 bases and J 2 bases, with 14 bases left between them. This CDR3 contains 15 residues. The CDR3 loop is CASSIFGDRAYEQYF. CDR3 sequence (DNA): TGTGCCAGTAGTATCTTTGGGGATAGGGCCTACGAGCAGTACTTC.

The chain employs TRBV11-2 and TRBJ1-1; TRBD1 is a possible D gene (5 bases). Germline CDR1 SGHAT, CDR2 FQNNGV. V shed 4 bases and J shed 0 bases, with 12 bases lying between them. There are 15 residues in the CDR3. In DNA form, the CDR3 reads TGTGCCAGCAGCTCCCTGGGGACGGTGAACACTGAAGCTTTCTTT. Translation gives CASSSLGTVNTEAFF.

V usage is TRBV7-9 and J usage is TRBJ1-3; no clear D gene. The CDR3 has 16 amino acids. Germline-derived CDR1 and CDR2 are SEHNR and FQNEAQ (reference sequence). The V end lost 2 bases, the J end lost 1 base, and 12 bases lay between the germline ends. CDR3 amino acids: CASSLWPGKSGNTIYF. The CDR3 region has the DNA TGTGCCAGCAGCTTATGGCCGGGAAAGTCTGGAAACACCATATATTTT.

In its sample, this clone was seen once. The V call is TRBV19, the J call TRBJ2-5; 7 nucleotides agree with TRBD1. Per the germline V gene, CDR1 is LNHDA and CDR2 is SQIVND (reference sequence). CDR3 length: 15 residues. V gave up 3 bases and J gave up 2 bases; unmatched junction bases: 6. The CDR3 region has the DNA TGTGCCAGTAGTATTGGCCCGGGACAGCAAGAGACCCAGTACTTC. Its protein is CASSIGPGQQETQYF. The full variable domain, with the rest looked up from reference TRBV19 and TRBJ2-5, is DGGITQSPKYLFRKEGQNVTLSCEQNLNHDAMYWYRQDPGQGLRLIYYSQIVNDFQKGDIAEGYSVSREKKESFPLTVTSAQKNPTAFYLCASSIGPGQQETQYFGPGTRLLVL.

This chain links TRBV7-2 with TRBJ1-1; maybe TRBD1 (5 bases). There are 14 residues in the CDR3. Germline V gene lookup returns CDR1 SGHTA and CDR2 FQGNSA. V lost 8 bases, J lost 8 bases, and 21 bases lay in between. The CDR3 DNA reads as TGTGCCAGCCGTCCAATCCCGGGACGGCCCGAAGCTTTCTTT. It specifies CASRPIPGRPEAFF.

This clone occurred once. This chain connects TRBV7-3 to TRBJ1-3; D is perhaps TRBD1 (6 bases). V was pared by 3 bases and J by 2 bases, with 11 bases between. CDR1 and CDR2 (germline): SGHTA, FQGTGA. This CDR3 region has 15 residues. CDR3 loop: CASSFEQGPGNTIYF. CDR3 sequence (DNA): TGTGCCAGCAGCTTCGAACAGGGACCTGGAAACACCATATATTTT.

The chain joins TRBV7-9 to TRBJ1-1; maybe TRBD1 (6 bases). V was pared by 3 bases and J by 1 base, with 18 bases between. Germline V CDR1 and CDR2: SEHNR, FQNEAQ (reference sequence). The CDR3 runs to 17 residues. The CDR3 reads CASSFQGHQHKNTEAFF. The DNA for the CDR3 is TGTGCCAGCAGCTTCCAGGGGCACCAACACAAGAACACTGAAGCTTTCTTT.

This clone turned up a few times. V gene TRBV5-4 combines with J gene TRBJ1-2; TRBD1 is a possible D gene (6 bases). Deletions cut 3 bases from V and 6 bases from J, with 9 bases between. The CDR3 has 12 residues. The germline gives CDR1 SGHNT, CDR2 YYREEE (reference sequence). The DNA of the CDR3 is TGTGCCAGCAGCTCTTCAGGGGATGGCTACACCTTC. This gives the protein CASSSSGDGYTF.

The V call is TRBV18, the J call TRBJ1-2; TRBD1 matches at 11 bases. This CDR3 has 15 amino acids. The germline CDR1 and CDR2 sequences are KGHSH and LQKENI. Trimming took 3 bases from V and 6 from J; bases not matched to a gene: 6. CDR3 coding DNA: TGTGCCAGCTCACCCAGGACAGGGGGCATCGATGGCTACACCTTC. Translating gives CASSPRTGGIDGYTF.

This chain joins TRBV5-1 and TRBJ2-7; the D gene is possibly TRBD1 (7 bases). The CDR3 contains 14 residues. CDR1 SGHRS and CDR2 YFSETQ come from the germline V gene. Between the trimmed V and J ends, which lost 4 bases and 8 bases, there was a span of 19 bases. CDR3 nucleotides: TGCGCCAGCAGCCTTGGAGGGGACAGTCGGCAGCAGTACTTC. It is translated as CASSLGGDSRQQYF.

The chain links TRBV7-8 to TRBJ2-7, with 10 bases lining up with TRBD2. V trimming: 8 bases; J trimming: 2 bases; junction bases outside the gene matches: 18. This CDR3 contains 18 residues. Germline CDR1 and CDR2: SGHVS and FQNEAQ. The CDR3 sequence: CASRWRAGGPGQTYEQYF. In nucleotides, the CDR3 is TGTGCCAGCCGGTGGCGAGCGGGAGGGCCGGGGCAAACCTACGAGCAGTACTTC.

The chain carries TRBV9 and TRBJ2-3, with D perhaps matching TRBD1 (5 bases). The CDR3 runs to 13 residues. Germline-derived CDR1 and CDR2 are SGDLS and YYNGEE. The ends were cut back, 0 bases at V and 7 bases at J, with 9 bases in the middle. CDR3 in amino acids: CASSVARANTQYF. The CDR3 nucleotides read TGTGCCAGCAGCGTAGCCAGGGCAAATACGCAGTATTTT.

About this clone: Germline is not matched at one junction end, which may reflect a read error. The CDR3 region has the DNA TGTACCAGCAGTTTTTCCTCGACAGGTAGGAACGAGCAGTACTTC. It translates to CTSSFSSTGRNEQYF. This chain uses TRBV27 with TRBJ2-7, with D perhaps matching TRBD1 (6 bases). CDR3 size: 15 residues. Germline V gene data show CDR1 as MNHEY and CDR2 as SMNVEV (reference sequence).

The V call is TRBV29-1, the J call TRBJ2-1, with 9 positions matching TRBD1. J was trimmed by 5 bases and V by 8 bases; bases with no gene match: 19. Germline V gene lookup returns CDR1 SQVTM and CDR2 ANQGSEA. CDR3 length equals 17 residues. Written as DNA, the CDR3 is TGCAGCTTCCGGGACAGGGTTTTTATCCGGCTAAACAATGAGCAGTTCTTC. This translates into CSFRDRVFIRLNNEQFF.

The rearrangement links TRBV15 to TRBJ2-4; TRBD1 agrees at 9 bases. Losses at the gene ends were 3 bases for V and 5 bases for J; bases not matched to a gene: 8. Germline CDR1 and CDR2: LNHNV and YYDKDF (reference sequence). The CDR3 is 16 residues long. The CDR3 region has the DNA TGTGCCACCAGCAGCGACAGGGGGGGGCACGAAAACATTCAGTACTTC. It translates to CATSSDRGGHENIQYF. The full variable domain, rest sourced from reference TRBV15 and TRBJ2-4, is DAMVIQNPRYQVTQFGKPVTLSCSQTLNHNVMYWYQQKSSQAPKLLFHYYDKDFNNEADTPDNFQSRRPNTSFCFLDIRSPGLGDTAMYLCATSSDRGGHENIQYFGAGTRLSVL.